This TCR beta chain was recorded in a study of T cell repertoires in cytomegalovirus infection. As for the study in general: Recently identified HLA-C-restricted and well-studied HLA-B-restricted CMV epitopes were used. In public TCR beta signatures, there were indications of both CMV infection and matching HLA type. Study findings and constraints: It was HLA-C-restricted CMV-specific TCR beta clonotypes that dominated the response ex vivo. Individuals carrying CMV plus the relevant HLA were identified by cumulative frequency of public TCR beta families.

TCRdb re-analysed the reads in MiXCR, keeping a single row per CDR3 protein. Of approximately 280,000 distinct CDR3 sequences listed, roughly a fifth were seen once; the top ten hold under 25%. Germline loops: CDR1 LGHNT, CDR2 FRNRAP. The CDR3 is made up of 15 amino acids. V lost 1 base and J 6 bases, leaving 13 bases between the germline ends. This clonotype was seen at least ten times. Its target is unknown. Sequences were derived from cultured PBMCs, sampled from culture after CMV antigen stimulation. This chain uses TRBV12-5 with TRBJ2-1, with D uncertain. This TCR came from a human donor in good health (CMV status not recorded). Some clones in this sample may be carry-over from other donors' samples. CDR3 residues: CASGLAKRAFNEQFF. The CDR3 nucleotides read TGTGCTAGTGGTTTGGCAAAGAGAGCCTTCAATGAGCAGTTCTTC.